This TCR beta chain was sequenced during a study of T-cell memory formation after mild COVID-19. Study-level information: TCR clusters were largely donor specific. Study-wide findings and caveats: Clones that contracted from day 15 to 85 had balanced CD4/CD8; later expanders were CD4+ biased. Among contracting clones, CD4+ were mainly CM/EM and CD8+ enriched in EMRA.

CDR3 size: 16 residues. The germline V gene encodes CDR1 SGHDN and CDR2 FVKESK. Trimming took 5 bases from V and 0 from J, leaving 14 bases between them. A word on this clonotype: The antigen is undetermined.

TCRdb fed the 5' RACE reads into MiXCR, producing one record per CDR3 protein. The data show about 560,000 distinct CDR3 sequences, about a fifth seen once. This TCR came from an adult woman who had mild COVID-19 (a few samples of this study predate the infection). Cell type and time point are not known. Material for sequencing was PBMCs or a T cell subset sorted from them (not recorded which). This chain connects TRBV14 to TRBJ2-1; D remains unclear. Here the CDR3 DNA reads TGTGCCAGCAGCGCCTTGACTGGAGTCTCCTACAATGAGCAGTTCTTC. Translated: CASSALTGVSYNEQFF.